One sample yielded the 25 T cell receptor beta chains listed below, sequenced in a study of blood T cell repertoires in COVID-19. Method: immunoSEQ multiplex PCR; TCRdb's copy keeps in-frame clones and lacks some. This sample has 57,000 or so clones, with about 76% found just once. The material sequenced was peripheral blood. Receptors were obtained from a man aged 45-65 years with active or convalescent COVID-19.

This clone was recorded only once. The chain is built from TRBV19 and TRBJ1-5; TRBD1 is a possible D gene (5 bases). This CDR3 comprises 13 residues. V was shortened by 4 bases and J by 5 bases, with 9 bases between the two germline ends. Germline values: CDR1 LNHDA, CDR2 SQIVND (reference sequence). CDR3 sequence: CASSKQVYQPQHF. As DNA, the CDR3 is TGTGCCAGTAGTAAACAGGTTTATCAGCCCCAGCATTTT.

V is TRBV5-1 and J is TRBJ1-1; D gene ambiguous. This CDR3 has 13 amino acids. Germline V lookup: CDR1 SGHRS, CDR2 YFSETQ. Trimming left V 0 bases short and J 1 base short, with 4 bases between. CDR3 loop: CASSLGRNTEAFF. The CDR3 DNA is TGCGCCAGCAGCTTGGGTAGGAACACTGAAGCTTTCTTT.

This clone has just one count. The gene calls are TRBV5-1 and TRBJ1-2; no clear D gene. V was pared by 0 bases and J by 6 bases, with 15 bases between. Per germline, CDR1 SGHRS and CDR2 YFSETQ. This CDR3 comprises 15 residues. The CDR3 nucleotides read TGCGCCAGCAGCTTGGATCCGACGTCCGGGGATGGCTACACCTTC. As protein: CASSLDPTSGDGYTF. Supplemented by reference TRBV5-1 and TRBJ1-2, the full variable domain reads KAGVTQTPRYLIKTRGQQVTLSCSPISGHRSVSWYQQTPGQGLQFLFEYFSETQRNKGNFPGRFSGRQFSNSRSEMNVSTLELGDSALYLCASSLDPTSGDGYTFGSGTRLTVV.

The chain employs TRBV7-8 and TRBJ2-7, with D maybe TRBD2 (6 bases). CDR1 and CDR2 from the germline V gene are SGHVS and FQNEAQ. This CDR3 is built from 12 residues. V was trimmed by 3 bases and J by 6 bases, leaving 9 bases between them. CDR3 DNA sequence: TGTGCCAGCAGCTTTGGAGGGGTCGAGCAGTACTTC. Translated, it gives CASSFGGVEQYF. Combining the CDR3 with reference TRBV7-8 and TRBJ2-7 gives the whole variable domain GAGVSQSPRYKVAKRGQDVALRCDPISGHVSLFWYQQALGQGPEFLTYFQNEAQLDKSGLPSDRFFAERPEGSVSTLKIQRTQQEDSAVYLCASSFGGVEQYFGPGTRLTVT.

J is TRBJ1-2 and V is TRBV3-1 (or the pseudogene TRBV3-2); a weak D match, TRBD1 (6 bases). This CDR3 has 14 amino acids. CDR1 is LGHDT and CDR2 is YNNKEL in the germline V gene (reference sequence). V was pared by 2 bases and J by 4 bases, with 11 bases between. CDR3 region: CASSQNTDSYGYTF. The CDR3 nucleotides are TGTGCCAGCAGCCAAAATACGGACAGCTATGGCTACACCTTC.

This chain uses TRBV27 with TRBJ1-5; D remains ambiguous. The CDR3 totals 12 residues. Germline V CDR1 and CDR2: MNHEY, SMNVEV (reference sequence). V shed 6 bases and J shed 4 bases, with 7 bases lying between them. The CDR3 nucleotides are TGTGCCAGCAGAACAATAAATCAGCCCCAGCATTTT. It specifies CASRTINQPQHF.

The V and J genes are TRBV27 and TRBJ1-6; a weak D match, TRBD1 (6 bases). The V gene lost 3 bases and the J gene lost 0 bases, with 15 bases spanning the gap. CDR1 and CDR2 (germline): MNHEY, SMNVEV (reference sequence). This CDR3 region has 18 residues. CDR3 in amino acids: CASSFTGPPFSYNSPLHF. The CDR3 coding sequence is TGTGCCAGCAGTTTCACAGGGCCTCCTTTCTCCTATAATTCACCCCTCCACTTT.

The chain is built from TRBV19 and TRBJ2-6, with no clear D. Germline CDR1 LNHDA, CDR2 SQIVND (reference sequence). V was pared by 3 bases and J by 3 bases, with 6 bases between. This CDR3 region has 14 residues. In nucleotides, the CDR3 is TGTGCCAGTAGTATGTCGGGTGGGGCCAACGTCCTGACTTTC. Its protein product is CASSMSGGANVLTF.

V and J are TRBV9 and TRBJ2-7; 8 bases agree with TRBD2. CDR1 and CDR2 (germline): SGDLS, YYNGEE. V lost 3 bases, J lost 0 bases, and 5 bases stayed unmatched. The CDR3 covers 15 residues. Here the CDR3 DNA reads TGTGCCAGCAGCGGATCGGGGGGGAGCTCCTACGAGCAGTACTTC. Its translation is CASSGSGGSSYEQYF. Based on the CDR3 plus reference TRBV9 and TRBJ2-7, the full variable domain is DSGVTQTPKHLITATGQRVTLRCSPRSGDLSVYWYQQSLDQGLQFLIQYYNGEERAKGNILERFSAQQFPDLHSELNLSSLELGDSALYFCASSGSGGSSYEQYFGPGTRLTVT.

The chain employs TRBV5-1 and TRBJ1-1; D is ambiguous. The CDR3 is 13 residues long. Per the germline V gene, CDR1 is SGHRS and CDR2 is YFSETQ. V lost 2 bases, J lost 3 bases, and 8 bases lay in between. This CDR3 reads CASSFVPDTEAFF. As DNA, the CDR3 is TGCGCCAGCAGCTTCGTACCGGACACTGAAGCTTTCTTT.

The chain is built from TRBV18 and TRBJ2-3; 7 bases line up with TRBD1. In germline, CDR1 is KGHSH, CDR2 LQKENI. V trimming: 2 bases; J trimming: 1 base; junction bases outside the gene matches: 0. The CDR3 has 14 residues. CDR3 DNA sequence: TGTGCCAGCTCACCAGGGACAGGCACAGATACGCAGTATTTT. Its protein is CASSPGTGTDTQYF.

V is TRBV29-1 and J is TRBJ1-2; D is unclear. Germline lookup yields CDR1 SQVTM and CDR2 ANQGSEA. The V end lost 2 bases, the J end lost 8 bases, and 9 bases lay between the germline ends. CDR3 length: 11 amino acids. The CDR3 coding sequence is TGCAGCGTTGAATTTATGCGGGGCTACACCTTC. Amino acid sequence: CSVEFMRGYTF. Looking up the rest from reference TRBV29-1 and TRBJ1-2 gives the full variable domain: SAVISQKPSRDICQRGTSLTIQCQVDSQVTMMFWYRQQPGQSLTLIATANQGSEATYESGFVIDKFPISRPNLTFSTLTVSNMSPEDSSIYLCSVEFMRGYTFGSGTRLTVV.

The V and J genes are TRBV5-1 and TRBJ2-2; D perhaps matches TRBD1 (6 bases). V was trimmed by 0 bases and J by 7 bases, leaving 13 bases between them. This CDR3 has 15 amino acids. Per the germline V gene, CDR1 is SGHRS and CDR2 is YFSETQ. Here the CDR3 reads CASSLGPGEYGELFF. The CDR3 nucleotides are TGCGCCAGCAGCTTGGGTCCAGGGGAGTACGGGGAGCTGTTTTTT. The full variable domain, completed using reference TRBV5-1 and TRBJ2-2, is KAGVTQTPRYLIKTRGQQVTLSCSPISGHRSVSWYQQTPGQGLQFLFEYFSETQRNKGNFPGRFSGRQFSNSRSEMNVSTLELGDSALYLCASSLGPGEYGELFFGEGSRLTVL.

This clone has a handful of counts. The V and J genes are TRBV10-1 and TRBJ1-1; D is uncertain. V was clipped by 4 bases and J by 3 bases, with 9 bases between them. The CDR3 has 13 residues. Germline values: CDR1 WNHNN, CDR2 SYGVQD (reference sequence). The CDR3 region is CASSVAAYTEAFF. The CDR3 nucleotides read TGCGCCAGCAGTGTGGCGGCCTACACTGAAGCTTTCTTT.

In this sample, this clone turned up once. This sequence joins TRBV2 and TRBJ2-1; D gene unclear. The ends were cut back, 4 bases at V and 0 bases at J, with 4 bases in the middle. CDR1 is SNHLY, CDR2 FYNNEI, per germline. The length of the CDR3 is 13 residues. CDR3 bases: TGTGCCAGCAGTGTTAACTCCTACAATGAGCAGTTCTTC. Translated: CASSVNSYNEQFF.

The V call is TRBV6-5, the J call TRBJ1-1, with 9 nucleotides matching TRBD1. V lost 5 bases to trimming and J lost 0 bases; unmatched junction nucleotides: 4. This CDR3 is 15 amino acids long. CDR1 is MNHEY and CDR2 is SVGAGI in the germline V gene. CDR3 loop: CASSRQGVVNTEAFF. The CDR3 nucleotides read TGTGCCAGCAGTCGACAGGGGGTCGTGAACACTGAAGCTTTCTTT.

The chain couples TRBV6-4 to TRBJ2-5, with D possibly matching TRBD1 (7 bases). Deletions cut 2 bases from V and 2 bases from J, with 24 bases between. In germline, CDR1 is MRHNA, CDR2 SNTAGT. This CDR3 has 19 residues. The chain's CDR3 is CASSDRSGGGHDLQETQYF. DNA of the CDR3: TGTGCCAGCAGTGACCGTAGCGGAGGGGGCCACGATCTTCAAGAGACCCAGTACTTC.

This rearrangement joins TRBV6-5 to TRBJ2-7; D may be TRBD2 (5 bases). V lost 1 base to trimming and J lost 4 bases, with 8 bases between them. CDR1 is MNHEY and CDR2 is SVGAGI in the germline V gene. The CDR3 loop spans 13 amino acids. The CDR3 bases are TGTGCCAGCAGTTACTTTCGAGGGTACGAGCAGTACTTC. Its translation is CASSYFRGYEQYF.

This rearrangement joins TRBV6-5 to TRBJ2-7; possible D gene TRBD1, 6 bases. This CDR3 comprises 15 residues. The germline V and J ends were trimmed by 6 bases and 2 bases, with 17 bases remaining between them. In germline, CDR1 is MNHEY, CDR2 SVGAGI. The CDR3 DNA reads as TGTGCCAGCAGGCCGTCCAGACAGGCCCCCTACGAGCAGTACTTC. Protein sequence: CASRPSRQAPYEQYF.

A single count supports this clone. This rearrangement joins TRBV5-6 to TRBJ2-3; 8 bases align to TRBD1. Trimming took 1 base from V and 6 from J; bases not matched to a gene: 13. The germline CDR1 and CDR2 sequences are SGHDT and YYEEEE. This CDR3 is built from 17 residues. The CDR3 DNA reads as TGTGCCAGCAGCTTGTTTAATGTGGGCCAGGGGGCCGATACGCAGTATTTT. Encoded protein: CASSLFNVGQGADTQYF. Supplemented by reference TRBV5-6 and TRBJ2-3, the full variable domain reads DAGVTQSPTHLIKTRGQQVTLRCSPKSGHDTVSWYQQALGQGPQFIFQYYEEEERQRGNFPDRFSGHQFPNYSSELNVNALLLGDSALYLCASSLFNVGQGADTQYFGPGTRLTVL.

The V call is TRBV2, the J call TRBJ2-1; D remains ambiguous. Trimming shortened V by 6 bases and J by 0 bases, and 12 bases separated the two germline ends. This CDR3 has 15 amino acids. Germline V gene lookup returns CDR1 SNHLY and CDR2 FYNNEI. The CDR3 nucleotides are TGTGCCAGCAGGGCAAGCGTAAGCTCCTACAATGAGCAGTTCTTC. Protein sequence: CASRASVSSYNEQFF.

CDR3 protein: CATSRQRQGYTF. CDR3 coding DNA: TGTGCCACCAGCAGACAGAGACAGGGCTACACCTTC. This chain links TRBV15 with TRBJ1-2; perhaps TRBD1 as D (5 bases). Trimming removed 2 bases from V and 8 bases from J, with 9 bases in between. There are 12 residues in the CDR3. Germline CDR1 is LNHNV and CDR2 is YYDKDF (reference sequence).

The genes are TRBV19 and TRBJ2-3, with a possible D match to TRBD2 (5 bases). V dropped 1 base and J dropped 3 bases, with 17 bases sitting between them. This CDR3 comprises 17 residues. Germline CDR1 LNHDA, CDR2 SQIVND (reference sequence). The CDR3 bases are TGTGCCAGTAGTATAGTGAGGGTAGTCGGCATTACAGATACGCAGTATTTT. Its protein product is CASSIVRVVGITDTQYF. Supplemented by reference TRBV19 and TRBJ2-3, the full variable domain reads DGGITQSPKYLFRKEGQNVTLSCEQNLNHDAMYWYRQDPGQGLRLIYYSQIVNDFQKGDIAEGYSVSREKKESFPLTVTSAQKNPTAFYLCASSIVRVVGITDTQYFGPGTRLTVL.

DNA for the CDR3: TGTGCCAGCAGCGTACAGGGCGGTACAGATACGCAGTATTTT. Its translation: CASSVQGGTDTQYF. The rearrangement joins TRBV9 to TRBJ2-3; weak D call: TRBD1 (5 bases). Germline CDR1 reads SGDLS; CDR2 reads YYNGEE. V lost 1 base and J 3 bases, leaving 9 bases between the germline ends. The CDR3 has 14 amino acids.

The chain has TRBV4-1 and TRBJ1-5, with unresolved D. The CDR3 spans 17 residues. Germline CDR1 and CDR2: MGHRA and YSYEKL. V lost 2 bases, J lost 0 bases, and 14 bases lay in between. CDR3 amino acids: CASSQNSGRGSNQPQHF. DNA of the CDR3: TGCGCCAGCAGCCAAAACTCCGGACGGGGTAGCAATCAGCCCCAGCATTTT.